The 30 T cell receptor beta chains below all came from one sample that was sequenced in a study of somatic mutations in cytotoxic T cells in rheumatoid arthritis. The data were produced by immunoSEQ multiplex PCR, yet TCRdb's version contains in-frame clones alone and is incomplete. The data contain under 20,000 clones, less than 90% of them seen just once; the ten biggest clones take up roughly 15%. Sample: CD8+ T cells sorted from blood. Receptor source: a middle-aged man in good health.

In this sample, this clone turned up a few times. The gene calls are TRBV6-6 and TRBJ1-5, with D possibly being TRBD1 (5 bases). Germline V gene sequence: CDR1 MNHNY, CDR2 SVGAGI (reference sequence). The length of the CDR3 is 14 residues. Trimming removed 6 bases from V and 0 bases from J, with 9 bases in between. CDR3 DNA: TGTGCCAGCAGGCCAGGGTCTAGCAATCAGCCCCAGCATTTT. It encodes CASRPGSSNQPQHF.

A note on this clone: At one boundary the junction diverges from the germline segment, which might be a read error. The chain joins TRBV11-2 to TRBJ2-7, with D perhaps matching TRBD2 (6 bases). Germline CDR1 SGHAT, CDR2 FQNNGV. The CDR3 is 14 residues long. The CDR3 DNA sequence: TGTGTCAGCAGCGGGCCAGGGCGGACCTACGAGCAGTACTTC. The encoded protein is CVSSGPGRTYEQYF.

This chain joins TRBV11-2 and TRBJ1-4; tentative D call: TRBD1 (5 bases). The CDR3 is 14 residues long. V gave up 1 base and J gave up 5 bases, with 8 bases separating them. Looked up from germline, CDR1 is SGHAT and CDR2 is FQNNGV. The CDR3, as DNA: TGTGCCAGCAGCTTAGCGGGGGACAATGAAAAACTGTTTTTT. Amino acid sequence: CASSLAGDNEKLFF.

DNA of the CDR3: TGTGCCAGCAGCCAATTAGAGGGGCTACCCAATGAGCAGTTCTTC. The encoded protein is CASSQLEGLPNEQFF. V and J are TRBV4-2 and TRBJ2-1, with D tentatively TRBD1 or TRBD2 (5 bases each). This CDR3 has 15 amino acids. The germline gives CDR1 LGHNA, CDR2 YNFKEQ. V was clipped by 2 bases and J by 6 bases, with 14 bases between them.

The chain employs TRBV4-1 and TRBJ2-1; TRBD2 might be the D (5 bases). V lost 5 bases, J lost 4 bases, and 15 bases lay in between. Germline CDR1 and CDR2: MGHRA and YSYEKL. This CDR3 region has 15 residues. CDR3 DNA sequence: TGCGCCAGCAGCGATGTCTCGGGGTCTTACAATGAGCAGTTCTTC. Its protein product is CASSDVSGSYNEQFF.

This rearrangement joins TRBV6-1 to TRBJ2-7; TRBD1 agrees at 9 bases. This CDR3 region has 15 residues. The V gene's germline CDR1 is MNHNS and CDR2 SASEGT. V gave up 1 base and J gave up 4 bases; unmatched junction bases: 5. DNA of the CDR3: TGTGCCAGCAGTGAAGGGACAGGGGCGGTTTACGAGCAGTACTTC. Its translation is CASSEGTGAVYEQYF.

The chain links TRBV7-2 to TRBJ2-3, with 12 bases that match TRBD2. Per germline, CDR1 SGHTA and CDR2 FQGNSA. The CDR3 is 17 residues long. V was pared by 2 bases and J by 4 bases, with 7 bases of the junction left unmatched. CDR3: CASSLRPSGRGADTQYF. The CDR3 nucleotides are TGTGCCAGCAGCTTAAGACCTAGCGGGAGGGGCGCAGATACGCAGTATTTT. The whole variable domain, remainder taken from reference TRBV7-2 and TRBJ2-3, is GAGVSQSPSNKVTEKGKDVELRCDPISGHTALYWYRQSLGQGLEFLIYFQGNSAPDKSGLPSDRFSAERTGGSVSTLTIQRTQQEDSAVYLCASSLRPSGRGADTQYFGPGTRLTVL.

V gene TRBV27 combines with J gene TRBJ2-5; no definite D call. Trimming removed 5 bases from V and 0 bases from J, with 10 bases in between. Germline-derived CDR1 and CDR2 are MNHEY and SMNVEV (reference sequence). This CDR3 contains 14 residues. The chain's CDR3 is CASSLQGNQETQYF. For the CDR3, the DNA is TGTGCCAGCAGTCTACAAGGGAACCAAGAGACCCAGTACTTC.

This chain joins TRBV27 and TRBJ2-1, with 10 bases fitting TRBD2. Losses at the gene ends were 3 bases for V and 8 bases for J; bases not matched to a gene: 7. This CDR3 has 15 amino acids. The germline gives CDR1 MNHEY, CDR2 SMNVEV (reference sequence). Here the CDR3 reads CASSFRLAGVHEQFF. CDR3 nucleotides: TGTGCCAGCAGTTTTCGTCTAGCGGGAGTACATGAGCAGTTCTTC.

CDR3 in amino acids: CASSSGDSNQPQHF. The CDR3, as DNA: TGTGCCAGCAGTTCAGGGGATAGCAATCAGCCCCAGCATTTT. The V gene is TRBV28, the J gene TRBJ1-5, with D possibly TRBD1 on 6 matching bases. V was trimmed by 4 bases and J by 0 bases, leaving 7 bases between them. The germline gives CDR1 MDHEN, CDR2 SYDVKM. The CDR3 is made up of 14 amino acids.

The gene calls are TRBV7-9 and TRBJ1-1; D is possibly TRBD1 (5 bases). Per germline, CDR1 SEHNR and CDR2 FQNEAQ (reference sequence). The germline V and J ends were trimmed by 3 bases and 5 bases, with 10 bases remaining between them. The CDR3 spans 13 residues. CDR3 nucleotide sequence: TGTGCCAGCAGCTTTGGGGGATATACTGAAGCTTTCTTT. This sequence encodes CASSFGGYTEAFF.

J is TRBJ2-3 and V is TRBV9; perhaps TRBD2 as D (7 bases). The germline V gene encodes CDR1 SGDLS and CDR2 YYNGEE. The CDR3 runs 16 residues. Trimming stripped 3 bases from V and 0 bases from J, with 14 bases between. The CDR3 spells CASSGEGGGSTDTQYF. The CDR3 DNA follows: TGTGCCAGCAGCGGGGAAGGGGGGGGGAGCACAGATACGCAGTATTTT.

In its sample, this clone ranks as medium-sized. CDR3 bases: TGTGCCAGCAGGTCTGGAAACACCATATATTTT. Its protein is CASRSGNTIYF. This chain connects TRBV27 to TRBJ1-3, with D unresolved. The CDR3 contains 11 residues. The ends were cut back, 6 bases at V and 1 base at J, with 1 base in the middle. Germline loops: CDR1 MNHEY, CDR2 SMNVEV (reference sequence).

This chain uses TRBV10-3 with TRBJ1-2; D uncertain. CDR1 is ENHRY and CDR2 is SYGVKD in the germline V gene. The CDR3 spans 16 residues. The V end was cut by 0 bases, the J end by 5 bases, with 16 bases between. The CDR3 here is CAISESQPRGLYGYTF. The CDR3 DNA follows: TGTGCCATCAGTGAGTCTCAGCCAAGAGGTCTGTATGGCTACACCTTC.

In its sample, this clone was seen a few times. V gene TRBV30 combines with J gene TRBJ1-2; no reliable D call. The CDR3 consists of 12 residues. Per the germline V gene, CDR1 is GTSNPN and CDR2 is SVGIG (reference sequence). V lost 0 bases and J lost 6, with 8 bases in between. The CDR3 sequence: CAWSVEGHGYTF. The CDR3 DNA follows: TGTGCCTGGAGTGTTGAAGGGCATGGCTACACCTTC.

In the case of this clone: The junction departs from germline at one end; a sequencing error may be responsible. The chain employs TRBV6-4 and TRBJ2-6; D remains unclear. The length of the CDR3 is 13 residues. Germline CDR1 is MRHNA and CDR2 is SNTAGT. CDR3 region: CATSGSGANVLTF. The CDR3 DNA reads as TGTGCCACCAGTGGCTCTGGGGCCAACGTCCTGACTTTC.

V is TRBV19 and J is TRBJ2-7, with D perhaps matching TRBD2 (5 bases). The CDR3 length is 9 residues. Germline CDR1 is LNHDA and CDR2 is SQIVND (reference sequence). The V end was cut by 7 bases, the J end by 7 bases, with 5 bases between. The CDR3: CASTGEQYF. The CDR3 DNA follows: TGTGCCAGTACGGGGGAGCAGTACTTC.

This clone was seen once. This chain connects TRBV21-1 to TRBJ2-2. TRBV21-1 is a known pseudogene. The CDR3 extends over 15 amino acids. The CDR3 nucleotides are TGTGCCAGCAGCAGCGAAGGGACGAACACCGGGGAGCTGTTTTTT. This sequence encodes CASSSEGTNTGELFF.

The V and J genes are TRBV7-9 and TRBJ1-1; D perhaps matches TRBD1 (5 bases). Germline CDR1 SEHNR, CDR2 FQNEAQ (reference sequence). This CDR3 spans 14 amino acids. Trimming shortened V by 8 bases and J by 1 base, and 14 bases separated the two germline ends. CDR3 sequence: CASAPGQSNTEAFF. CDR3 bases: TGTGCCAGCGCGCCGGGGCAGTCGAACACTGAAGCTTTCTTT.

This clone was picked up one time. V and J are TRBV10-3 and TRBJ2-7; TRBD1 matches 8 bases. The CDR3 totals 17 residues. CDR1 is ENHRY and CDR2 is SYGVKD in the germline V gene. Trimming cost V 6 bases and J 5 bases; bases outside gene matches: 18. The CDR3 is CAISPVTGQDLRDEQYF. CDR3 in DNA: TGTGCCATCAGCCCAGTCACGGGACAGGACCTCCGGGACGAGCAGTACTTC.

This clone was seen a handful of times. The chain combines TRBV2 with TRBJ2-7, with D unclear. V lost 8 bases, J lost 5 bases, and 16 bases lay in between. Germline V gene sequence: CDR1 SNHLY, CDR2 FYNNEI. The CDR3 sequence is 13 residues long. The CDR3 loop reads CASDRDERHEQYF. For the CDR3, the DNA is TGTGCCAGCGATCGCGACGAGAGGCACGAGCAGTACTTC.

This clone showed up just a few times. V and J are TRBV28 and TRBJ2-6; D uncertain. Germline values: CDR1 MDHEN, CDR2 SYDVKM. Between the trimmed V and J ends, which lost 2 bases and 0 bases, there was a span of 8 bases. The CDR3 covers 16 residues. CDR3 bases: TGTGCCAGCAGTTTAAGGTCCCTCTCTGGGGCCAACGTCCTGACTTTC. The encoded protein is CASSLRSLSGANVLTF.

The chain links TRBV27 to TRBJ2-1; D unresolved. Per germline, CDR1 MNHEY and CDR2 SMNVEV (reference sequence). The CDR3 totals 17 residues. Trimming removed 7 bases from V and 0 bases from J, with 19 bases in between. The CDR3 nucleotides read TGTGCCAGCACCCCTGTAATCCCCAAGGTCTCCTACAATGAGCAGTTCTTC. This translates into CASTPVIPKVSYNEQFF.

V and J are TRBV19 and TRBJ1-1; D perhaps matches TRBD1 (5 bases). From germline, CDR1 is LNHDA and CDR2 SQIVND (reference sequence). Trimming took off 7 bases at V and 1 base at J, with 13 bases between the two ends. This CDR3 is 14 amino acids long. The CDR3 coding sequence is TGTGCCAGTAAGAGGGGTTCCCCGAACACTGAAGCTTTCTTT. The encoded protein is CASKRGSPNTEAFF.

The V and J genes are TRBV28 and TRBJ2-7; TRBD2 aligns across 8 bases. The CDR3 has 16 amino acids. Trimming removed 2 bases from V and 9 bases from J; junction bases left unmatched: 15. Germline V gene data show CDR1 as MDHEN and CDR2 as SYDVKM. The CDR3 is CASSLRRLAGGTWQYF. The CDR3 region has the DNA TGTGCCAGCAGTTTAAGGCGGCTAGCGGGTGGCACATGGCAGTACTTC.

The chain links TRBV5-5 to TRBJ1-1; D ambiguous. Deletions cut 5 bases from V and 4 bases from J, with 12 bases between. The germline gives CDR1 SGHKS, CDR2 YYEKEE (reference sequence). The CDR3 has 13 amino acids. CDR3: CASRFSHGTEAFF. DNA for the CDR3: TGTGCCAGCAGATTTAGCCACGGCACTGAAGCTTTCTTT.

The rearrangement uses TRBV19 and TRBJ2-4; D not certain. The V end was cut by 8 bases, the J end by 6 bases, with 11 bases between. This CDR3 region has 12 residues. CDR1 LNHDA and CDR2 SQIVND come from the germline V gene (reference sequence). The CDR3: CASSPTGNIQYF. The CDR3 DNA sequence: TGTGCCAGTTCCCCGACTGGAAACATTCAGTACTTC.

This clone was seen only a few times. V gene TRBV28 combines with J gene TRBJ2-1; 11 bases are shared with TRBD2. With 6 bases clipped from V and 7 bases from J, the junction kept 14 bases outside the gene matches. Per the germline V gene, CDR1 is MDHEN and CDR2 is SYDVKM. The CDR3 runs 17 residues. DNA for the CDR3: TGTGCCAGCAGCACTAGCGGGAGTAGGGTCGTGGGAAATGAGCAGTTCTTC. It is translated as CASSTSGSRVVGNEQFF.

The V gene is TRBV28, the J gene TRBJ1-5; the D gene is possibly TRBD1 (5 bases). V lost 3 bases, J lost 2 bases, and 8 bases lay in between. The CDR3 has 14 residues. Germline assignment: CDR1 MDHEN and CDR2 SYDVKM. The CDR3 loop reads CASSLGVGNQPQHF. CDR3 nucleotide sequence: TGTGCCAGCAGTTTGGGGGTAGGCAATCAGCCCCAGCATTTT.

The J gene is TRBJ1-2, the V gene TRBV27; tentatively, D is TRBD1 (6 bases). This CDR3 is 12 amino acids long. From germline, CDR1 is MNHEY and CDR2 SMNVEV (reference sequence). Trimming cost V 8 bases and J 5 bases, with 12 bases left between them. The CDR3: CASGGRGYGYTF. CDR3 nucleotide sequence: TGTGCCAGCGGGGGCAGGGGTTATGGCTACACCTTC.